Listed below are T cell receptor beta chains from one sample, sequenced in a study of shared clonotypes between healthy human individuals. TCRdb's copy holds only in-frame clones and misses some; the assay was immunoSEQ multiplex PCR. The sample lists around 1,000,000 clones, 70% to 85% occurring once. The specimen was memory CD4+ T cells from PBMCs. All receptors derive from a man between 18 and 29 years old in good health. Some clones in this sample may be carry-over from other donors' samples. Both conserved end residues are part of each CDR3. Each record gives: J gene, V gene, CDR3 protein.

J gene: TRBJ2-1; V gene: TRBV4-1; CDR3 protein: CASSQVPAETYNEQFF
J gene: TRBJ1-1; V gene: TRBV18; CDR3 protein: CASSEGSNTEAFF
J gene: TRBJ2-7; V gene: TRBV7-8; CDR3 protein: CASSLANGEQYF
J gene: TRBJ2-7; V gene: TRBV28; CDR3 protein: CASSLTGLTLQQYF
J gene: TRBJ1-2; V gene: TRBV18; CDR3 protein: CASSPPGVDVSYTF
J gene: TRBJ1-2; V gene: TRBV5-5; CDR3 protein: CASSWGQGARGYTF
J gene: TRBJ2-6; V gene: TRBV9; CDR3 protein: CASSPAGAGANVLTF
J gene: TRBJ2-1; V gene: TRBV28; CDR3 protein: CASASPSIGHNEQFF
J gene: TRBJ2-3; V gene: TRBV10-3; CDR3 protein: CATTSGATDTQYF
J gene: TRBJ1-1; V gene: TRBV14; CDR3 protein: CASSQDRGFWGTEAFF
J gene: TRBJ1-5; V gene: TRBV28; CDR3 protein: CASSLRVWTGAVQPQHF
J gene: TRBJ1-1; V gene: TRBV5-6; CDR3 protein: CASSLRGRGEAFF
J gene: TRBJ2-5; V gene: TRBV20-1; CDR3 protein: CSPSREETQYF
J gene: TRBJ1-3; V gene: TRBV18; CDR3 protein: CASSPREDGNTIYF
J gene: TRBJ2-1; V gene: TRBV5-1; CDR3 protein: CASSLQVAGAPNEQFF
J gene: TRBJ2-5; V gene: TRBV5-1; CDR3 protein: CASSSTGREEETQYF